One sample yielded the 22 T cell receptor beta chains listed below, sequenced in a study of T cell repertoires in ileal Crohn's disease. TCRdb's table, derived via immunoSEQ multiplex PCR, lists solely in-frame clones and lacks some. The table lists thousands of clones, roughly 81% of them singletons. What was sequenced was ileal tissue. The receptor set was obtained from an adult with Crohn's disease.

The chain links TRBV5-1 to TRBJ2-1, with 9 bases identical to TRBD2. The germline V gene encodes CDR1 SGHRS and CDR2 YFSETQ. V was pared by 0 bases and J by 2 bases, with 6 bases of the junction left unmatched. The CDR3 extends over 17 amino acids. CDR3 sequence reads: CASSLGLAATAYNEQFF. The CDR3 DNA follows: TGCGCCAGCAGCTTGGGACTAGCGGCGACAGCCTACAATGAGCAGTTCTTC.

The chain combines TRBV19 with TRBJ2-3; 11 bases fit TRBD2. Germline CDR1 LNHDA, CDR2 SQIVND (reference sequence). This CDR3 has 16 amino acids. The junction had 11 bases not matched to a gene; V was cut back by 6 bases and J by 6 bases. The DNA for the CDR3 is TGTGCCAGTAGCCATCTAGCGGGGGGCTCCCTGGATACGCAGTATTTT. Protein sequence: CASSHLAGGSLDTQYF. Filled out from reference TRBV19 and TRBJ2-3, the complete variable domain reads DGGITQSPKYLFRKEGQNVTLSCEQNLNHDAMYWYRQDPGQGLRLIYYSQIVNDFQKGDIAEGYSVSREKKESFPLTVTSAQKNPTAFYLCASSHLAGGSLDTQYFGPGTRLTVL.

V and J are TRBV19 and TRBJ1-5; D unresolved. Per the germline V gene, CDR1 is LNHDA and CDR2 is SQIVND (reference sequence). V lost 6 bases and J lost 6, with 18 bases in between. The CDR3 is made up of 15 amino acids. The DNA for the CDR3 is TGTGCCAGTAGCCAAGACTGGGAGTATGGTCAGCCCCAGCATTTT. This encodes CASSQDWEYGQPQHF.

The chain has TRBV11-3 and TRBJ2-1; D remains ambiguous. The V and J ends lost 5 bases and 0 bases respectively, with 8 bases between them. The CDR3 has 14 residues. Per germline, CDR1 SGHNT and CDR2 YENEEA. CDR3 amino acids: CASSQDSSYNEQFF. In DNA form, the CDR3 reads TGTGCCAGCAGCCAAGATAGCTCCTACAATGAGCAGTTCTTC.

This clone was found once. The genes are TRBV9 and TRBJ2-5, with D tentatively TRBD1 (5 bases). This CDR3 has 15 residues. The germline V gene encodes CDR1 SGDLS and CDR2 YYNGEE. V lost 1 base, J lost 4 bases, and 14 bases lay in between. This CDR3 reads CASSVSGSETETQYF. Written as DNA, the CDR3 is TGTGCCAGCAGCGTATCAGGGTCAGAAACAGAGACCCAGTACTTC.

The rearrangement joins TRBV28 to TRBJ2-7; TRBD2 matches 10 bases. The V gene end was trimmed by 8 bases and the J gene end by 3 bases; junction bases not matched to a gene: 10. This CDR3 spans 15 amino acids. Germline CDR1 is MDHEN and CDR2 is SYDVKM. The CDR3 loop is CASALKLAGFYEQYF. Written as DNA, the CDR3 is TGTGCCAGCGCACTGAAACTAGCGGGGTTCTACGAGCAGTACTTC.

The rearrangement uses TRBV7-2 and TRBJ2-6; D unresolved. Looked up from germline, CDR1 is SGHTA and CDR2 is FQGNSA. The CDR3 consists of 15 residues. With 3 bases removed from V and 3 bases from J, the gap between germline ends came to 9 bases. In DNA, the CDR3 is TGTGCCAGCAGCTTCGTTTACGGTGGGGCCAACGTCCTGACTTTC. It codes for CASSFVYGGANVLTF. The full variable domain, rest sourced from reference TRBV7-2 and TRBJ2-6, is GAGVSQSPSNKVTEKGKDVELRCDPISGHTALYWYRQSLGQGLEFLIYFQGNSAPDKSGLPSDRFSAERTGGSVSTLTIQRTQQEDSAVYLCASSFVYGGANVLTFGAGSRLTVL.

For the CDR3, the DNA is TGTGCCAGCGGGGAACGGGAACCCTATAATTCACCCCTCCACTTT. Protein: CASGEREPYNSPLHF. The rearrangement uses TRBV27 and TRBJ1-6; D is undetermined. CDR3 length: 15 amino acids. Germline V gene lookup returns CDR1 MNHEY and CDR2 SMNVEV (reference sequence). V dropped 8 bases and J dropped 2 bases, with 13 bases sitting between them.

The chain couples TRBV29-1 to TRBJ1-1; 11 bases map to TRBD1. The germline CDR1 and CDR2 sequences are SQVTM and ANQGSEA. The CDR3 sequence is 17 residues long. Trimming took 4 bases from V and 5 from J; bases not matched to a gene: 15. The CDR3 protein is CSVARLGQGATQTEAFF. The DNA of the CDR3 is TGCAGCGTTGCAAGACTTGGACAGGGGGCGACTCAGACTGAAGCTTTCTTT.

The sample holds a few counts of this clone. The chain has TRBV15 and TRBJ1-3; 9 nucleotides match TRBD1. The CDR3 totals 17 residues. The V gene's germline CDR1 is LNHNV and CDR2 YYDKDF (reference sequence). With 5 bases clipped from V and 2 bases from J, the junction kept 10 bases outside the gene matches. CDR3: CATSGGQGLSAGNTIYF. For the CDR3, the DNA is TGTGCCACCAGCGGAGGACAGGGGCTATCAGCTGGAAACACCATATATTTT.

Only one count was recorded for this clone. The chain employs TRBV6-6 and TRBJ1-5, with 8 bases that match TRBD1. Per germline, CDR1 MNHNY and CDR2 SVGAGI (reference sequence). The trim removed 6 bases at V and 5 bases at J, leaving 6 bases unmatched. The CDR3 sequence is 14 residues long. CDR3 sequence reads: CASSPPDRDQPQHF. The CDR3 region has the DNA TGTGCCAGCAGCCCCCCGGACAGGGATCAGCCCCAGCATTTT.

The rearrangement links TRBV5-1 to TRBJ2-7, with D hard to call. The CDR3 spans 14 residues. V lost 0 bases, J lost 3 bases, and 10 bases lay in between. The germline V gene encodes CDR1 SGHRS and CDR2 YFSETQ. The CDR3 DNA reads TGCGCCAGCAGCTTGGGGCACATTTACTACGAGCAGTACTTC. Its translation: CASSLGHIYYEQYF.

The V call is TRBV19, the J call TRBJ1-4; D is possibly TRBD1 (5 bases). V dropped 6 bases and J dropped 10 bases, with 15 bases sitting between them. The CDR3 consists of 13 residues. From germline, CDR1 is LNHDA and CDR2 SQIVND (reference sequence). The chain's CDR3 is CASSITGGGKLFF. Here the CDR3 DNA reads TGTGCCAGTAGCATAACGGGGGGTGGAAAACTGTTTTTT. Drawing the rest from reference TRBV19 and TRBJ1-4, the complete variable domain is DGGITQSPKYLFRKEGQNVTLSCEQNLNHDAMYWYRQDPGQGLRLIYYSQIVNDFQKGDIAEGYSVSREKKESFPLTVTSAQKNPTAFYLCASSITGGGKLFFGSGTQLSVL.

This clone is a singleton in its sample. The rearrangement links TRBV7-2 to TRBJ2-3; the D gene is possibly TRBD1 (6 bases). V lost 5 bases to trimming and J lost 3 bases, with 12 bases between them. CDR3 length: 14 residues. Germline V gives CDR1 SGHTA, CDR2 FQGNSA. In DNA, the CDR3 is TGTGCCAGCAGCCGGCAGGGGAGTACAGATACGCAGTATTTT. Translated: CASSRQGSTDTQYF.

The CDR3 reads CAWSVGGHSNTEAFF. CDR3 nucleotides: TGTGCCTGGAGTGTAGGTGGACATTCGAACACTGAAGCTTTCTTT. This chain connects TRBV30 to TRBJ1-1; weak D call: TRBD1 (5 bases). V was shortened by 0 bases and J by 1 base, with 12 bases between the two germline ends. Germline-derived CDR1 and CDR2 are GTSNPN and SVGIG (reference sequence). This CDR3 has 15 amino acids. The full variable domain, with the rest looked up from reference TRBV30 and TRBJ1-1, is SQTIHQWPATLVQPVGSPLSLECTVEGTSNPNLYWYRQAAGRGLQLLFYSVGIGQISSEVPQNLSASRPQDRQFILSSKKLLLSDSGFYLCAWSVGGHSNTEAFFGQGTRLTVV.

V is TRBV19 and J is TRBJ2-2; D may be TRBD1 (5 bases). Germline loops: CDR1 LNHDA, CDR2 SQIVND (reference sequence). V was shortened by 2 bases and J by 1 base, with 5 bases between the two germline ends. The CDR3 is made up of 14 amino acids. The CDR3 bases are TGTGCCAGTAGTATACAGGGGAACACCGGGGAGCTGTTTTTT. It yields the protein CASSIQGNTGELFF.

V usage is TRBV7-9 and J usage is TRBJ1-1, with a weak D call TRBD1 (6 bases). The V gene lost 5 bases and the J gene lost 3 bases, with 16 bases spanning the gap. The CDR3 contains 15 residues. The germline V gene encodes CDR1 SEHNR and CDR2 FQNEAQ (reference sequence). For the CDR3, the DNA is TGTGCCAGCAGCAACCGCGGGGGCGCGGACACTGAAGCTTTCTTT. Translated, it gives CASSNRGGADTEAFF.

This clone occurred once. CDR3 nucleotide sequence: TGCGCCAGCAGCTTGGAGGGAGTGAACACTGAAGCTTTCTTT. This gives the protein CASSLEGVNTEAFF. The V gene is TRBV5-1, the J gene TRBJ1-1; no clear D. Trimming took 0 bases from V and 0 from J, leaving 6 bases between them. The CDR3 contains 14 residues. In germline, CDR1 is SGHRS, CDR2 YFSETQ.

The genes are TRBV11-2 and TRBJ2-2, with 7 bases aligning to TRBD1. This CDR3 region has 15 residues. CDR1 and CDR2 (germline): SGHAT, FQNNGV. V was clipped by 4 bases and J by 1 base; unmatched bases: 3. The CDR3 region has the DNA TGTGCCAGCAGCTCGGGACAGAAGAACACCGGGGAGCTGTTTTTT. It encodes CASSSGQKNTGELFF. Full variable domain (outside the CDR3, taken from reference TRBV11-2 and TRBJ2-2): EAGVAQSPRYKIIEKRQSVAFWCNPISGHATLYWYQQILGQGPKLLIQFQNNGVVDDSQLPKDRFSAERLKGVDSTLKIQPAKLEDSAVYLCASSSGQKNTGELFFGEGSRLTVL.

The chain links TRBV7-9 to TRBJ1-1; D call uncertain. Germline V gene data show CDR1 as SEHNR and CDR2 as FQNEAQ (reference sequence). The CDR3 consists of 13 residues. Trimming removed 2 bases at V and 1 base at J, with 5 bases between. The CDR3 reads CASSLQENTEAFF. As DNA, the CDR3 is TGTGCCAGCAGCTTACAGGAGAACACTGAAGCTTTCTTT. Looking up the rest from reference TRBV7-9 and TRBJ1-1 gives the full variable domain: DTGVSQNPRHKITKRGQNVTFRCDPISEHNRLYWYRQTLGQGPEFLTYFQNEAQLEKSRLLSDRFSAERPKGSFSTLEIQRTEQGDSAMYLCASSLQENTEAFFGQGTRLTVV.

J is TRBJ1-3 and V is TRBV18, with TRBD1 as a possible D gene (5 bases). The V end lost 10 bases, the J end lost 2 bases, and 24 bases lay between the germline ends. The CDR3 extends over 17 amino acids. Germline CDR1 reads KGHSH; CDR2 reads LQKENI. CDR3 amino acids: CATSLQGPSVPGNTIYF. Written as DNA, the CDR3 is TGTGCCACCAGCCTTCAGGGTCCCTCGGTGCCTGGAAACACCATATATTTT.

This chain links TRBV7-2 with TRBJ2-2, with D possibly matching TRBD1 (6 bases). V dropped 4 bases and J dropped 6 bases, with 15 bases sitting between them. Germline CDR1 and CDR2: SGHTA and FQGNSA. This CDR3 contains 15 residues. CDR3 region: CASSSRTVRAGELFF. The CDR3 nucleotides read TGTGCCAGCAGCTCGCGGACAGTTAGGGCCGGGGAGCTGTTTTTT.